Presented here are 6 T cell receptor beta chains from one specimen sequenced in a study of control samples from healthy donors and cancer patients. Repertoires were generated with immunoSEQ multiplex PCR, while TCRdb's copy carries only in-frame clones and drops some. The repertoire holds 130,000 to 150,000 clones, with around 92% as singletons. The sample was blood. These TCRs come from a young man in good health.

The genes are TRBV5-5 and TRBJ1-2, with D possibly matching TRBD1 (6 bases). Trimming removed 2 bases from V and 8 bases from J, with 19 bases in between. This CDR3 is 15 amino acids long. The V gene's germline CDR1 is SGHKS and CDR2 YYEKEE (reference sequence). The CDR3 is CASSFRTADPRGYTF. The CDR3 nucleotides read TGTGCCAGCAGCTTTCGGACAGCTGATCCTAGGGGCTACACCTTC.

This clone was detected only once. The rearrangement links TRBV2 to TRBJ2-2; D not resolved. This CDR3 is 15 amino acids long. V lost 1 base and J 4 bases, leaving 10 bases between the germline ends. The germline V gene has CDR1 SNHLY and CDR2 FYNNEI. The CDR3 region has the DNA TGTGCCAGCAGTGAAGGGGTAGCTGTCACCGGGGAGCTGTTTTTT. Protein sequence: CASSEGVAVTGELFF.

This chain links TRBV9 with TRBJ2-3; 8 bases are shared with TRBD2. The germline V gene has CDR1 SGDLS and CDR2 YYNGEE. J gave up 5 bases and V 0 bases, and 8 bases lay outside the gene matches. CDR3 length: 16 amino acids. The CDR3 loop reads CASSVGFRGGRDTQYF. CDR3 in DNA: TGTGCCAGCAGCGTAGGCTTTCGGGGGGGACGAGATACGCAGTATTTT.

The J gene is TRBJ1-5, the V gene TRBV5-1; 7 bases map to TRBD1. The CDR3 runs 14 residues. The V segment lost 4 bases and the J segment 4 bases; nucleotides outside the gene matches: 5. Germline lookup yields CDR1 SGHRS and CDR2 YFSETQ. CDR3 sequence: CASSPGTANQPQHF. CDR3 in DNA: TGCGCCAGCAGCCCCGGGACAGCGAATCAGCCCCAGCATTTT. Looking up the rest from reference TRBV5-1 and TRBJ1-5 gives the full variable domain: KAGVTQTPRYLIKTRGQQVTLSCSPISGHRSVSWYQQTPGQGLQFLFEYFSETQRNKGNFPGRFSGRQFSNSRSEMNVSTLELGDSALYLCASSPGTANQPQHFGDGTRLSIL.

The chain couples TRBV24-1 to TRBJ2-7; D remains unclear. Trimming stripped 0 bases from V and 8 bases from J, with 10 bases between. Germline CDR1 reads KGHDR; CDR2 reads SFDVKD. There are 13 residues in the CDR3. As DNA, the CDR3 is TGTGCCACCAGTGATTTGGGTGGGTTGAAGCAGTACTTC. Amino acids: CATSDLGGLKQYF.

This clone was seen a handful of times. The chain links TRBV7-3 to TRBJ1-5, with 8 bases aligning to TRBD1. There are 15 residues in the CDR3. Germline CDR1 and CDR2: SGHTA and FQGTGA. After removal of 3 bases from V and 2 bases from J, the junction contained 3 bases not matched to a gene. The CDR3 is CASSFRGQGNQPQHF. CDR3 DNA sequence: TGTGCCAGCAGCTTTCGGGGACAGGGCAATCAGCCCCAGCATTTT.